Listed here is a single T cell receptor beta chain. What it recognizes is unknown. A far more abundant clone sits one base away, making this likely a read error. The data originate from a study of prognosis after radiotherapy for stage I lung cancer. About the study: Patients with newly diagnosed primary stage I lung tumors numbered more than twelve, with about 5 others having oligometastatic NSCLC after surgical resection of the primary tumor.

General observations from the study: Patients with distant metastases had lower Shannon entropy after stereotactic body radiation therapy.

Two-round multiplex PCR, the amplification method, yielded TCR beta CDR3 from genomic DNA. Primers specific to each TRBV and TRBJ gene drove first-round PCR. TCRdb reanalysed the multiplex PCR reads using MiXCR and keeps one entry per CDR3 protein. The table has roughly 30,000 distinct CDR3 sequences, around two fifths seen once; the top ten hold around a third. The source material was PBMCs, sampled before or after stereotactic body radiation therapy (not recorded which). This receptor was identified in a donor over 45 with non-small cell lung cancer.

CDR3 loop: CAISRDPGQYEQYF. The DNA of the CDR3 is TGTGCCATCAGCCGGGACCCAGGTCAATACGAGCAGTACTTC. The rearrangement links TRBV6-4 to TRBJ2-7, with D perhaps given as TRBD1 or TRBD2 (5 bases each). V was cut by 10 bases and J by 4 bases, with 20 bases left in between. The CDR3 runs to 14 residues. Germline V gene data show CDR1 as MRHNA and CDR2 as SNTAGT.